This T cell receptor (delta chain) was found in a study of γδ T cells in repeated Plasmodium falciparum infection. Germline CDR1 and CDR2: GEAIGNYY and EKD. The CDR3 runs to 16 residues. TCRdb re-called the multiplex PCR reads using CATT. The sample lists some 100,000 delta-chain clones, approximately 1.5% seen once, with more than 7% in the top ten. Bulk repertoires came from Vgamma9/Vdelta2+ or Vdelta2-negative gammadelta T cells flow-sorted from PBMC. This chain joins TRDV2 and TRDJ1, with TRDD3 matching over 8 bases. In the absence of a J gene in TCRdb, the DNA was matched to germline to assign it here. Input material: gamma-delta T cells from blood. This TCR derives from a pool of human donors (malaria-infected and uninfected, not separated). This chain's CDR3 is CAGLLGAIRYTDKLIF. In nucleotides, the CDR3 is TGTGCAGGTTTACTGGGGGCCATAAGGTACACCGATAAACTCATCTTT.